The clone carrying this T cell receptor (beta chain) was seen repeatedly, ten times or more. What it recognizes is unknown. Germline V lookup: CDR1 LGHNA, CDR2 YSLEER. Trimming cost V 3 bases and J 3 bases; bases outside gene matches: 13. CDR3 length: 19 amino acids. This sample is part of a study of T cells in Graves' hyperthyroidism and ophthalmopathy. Study-wide findings and caveats: Blood also contained most expanded thyroid clonotypes above 0.001. Through a model of 13 V-J features, ophthalmopathy was separated from stable hyperthyroidism.

Uncontrolled infection, other autoimmune disease, pregnancy or lactation disqualified patients from enrolment. RNA transcripts served as the template for amplifying TCR beta CDR3 regions. RT-PCR in the first round (using the HTBI primer set) targeted the TCR CDR3. In TCRdb, the multiplex PCR reads were re-called with MiXCR into one record per CDR3 protein. The sample holds about half a million distinct CDR3 sequences, 16% seen once. The origin of this receptor is a woman aged 25 to 45 with Graves' ophthalmopathy. The sequenced sample consisted of blood. The chain employs TRBV4-3 and TRBJ2-2, with 10 bases fitting TRBD1. CDR3 protein: CASSQLRDRGFSDTGELFF. The CDR3, as DNA: TGCGCCAGCAGCCAGCTCCGGGACAGGGGTTTCTCCGACACCGGGGAGCTGTTTTTT.